The 24 T cell receptor beta chains presented below share a single source sample, sequenced in a study of CXCR3-negative and CXCR3-positive naive CD8 T cells. Researchers prepared the TRB cDNA libraries using 5' RACE with UMI labels. TCRdb reprocessed the 5' RACE reads; each CDR3 protein has one entry and no DNA is given. This table holds thousands of distinct CDR3 sequences. Sequencing input: naive CXCR3- CD8+ T cells from blood. The sample's subset: CD45RO-CCR7+CD27+CD95- naive CD8+ T cells lacking CXCR3 (TNR3-). These receptors were obtained from a human donor in good health. Some clones in this sample may be carry-over from other donors' samples.

This CDR3 reads CASSPPTGYEQYF. This chain uses TRBV7-9 with TRBJ2-7; absent DNA, TCRdb's TRBD1 call cannot be checked. The CDR3 is made up of 13 amino acids. CDR1 is SEHNR, CDR2 FQNEAQ, per germline (reference sequence).

The chain combines TRBV9 with TRBJ1-1. From germline, CDR1 is SGDLS and CDR2 YYNGEE. The CDR3 runs to 13 residues. The CDR3 sequence: CASSVAENTEAFF.

This chain joins TRBV19 and TRBJ2-3. This CDR3 has 13 amino acids. Per the germline V gene, CDR1 is LNHDA and CDR2 is SQIVND (reference sequence). The CDR3 spells CASRSSFTDTQYF.

The chain couples TRBV7-3 to TRBJ2-3; with no DNA, the TCRdb D assignment of TRBD1 cannot be verified. The CDR3 totals 13 residues. CDR1 is SGHTA, CDR2 FQGTGA, per germline. CDR3: CASSAPGEDTQYF.

J is TRBJ2-1 and V is TRBV30; the D call from TCRdb, TRBD2, cannot be confirmed without DNA. There are 15 residues in the CDR3. Looked up from germline, CDR1 is GTSNPN and CDR2 is SVGIG (reference sequence). The CDR3: CAWSVLSGNYNEQFF.

V gene TRBV29-1 combines with J gene TRBJ2-3; TCRdb indicates TRBD1, and absent DNA this call remains unverified. This CDR3 region has 15 residues. CDR1 and CDR2 from the germline V gene are SQVTM and ANQGSEA. The CDR3: CSSSLRGTYTDTQYF.

The chain joins TRBV19 to TRBJ2-1; TCRdb proposes TRBD2, but this gene call is untestable without DNA. CDR1 and CDR2 (germline): LNHDA, SQIVND (reference sequence). The CDR3 is 13 amino acids. CDR3 in amino acids: CASSRGGYNEQFF.

This chain links TRBV29-1 with TRBJ2-7. CDR3 size: 12 residues. Germline CDR1 reads SQVTM; CDR2 reads ANQGSEA. CDR3 sequence reads: CSVVGAAYEQYF.

V gene TRBV29-1 combines with J gene TRBJ2-1; no DNA is available, so the TRBD1 call from TCRdb remains unchecked. The CDR3 is 12 residues long. The germline CDR1 and CDR2 sequences are SQVTM and ANQGSEA. The CDR3 reads CSVEGGAPEQFF.

V is TRBV24-1 and J is TRBJ2-1; TCRdb proposes TRBD2, but this gene call is untestable without DNA. This CDR3 region has 19 residues. Germline V gives CDR1 KGHDR, CDR2 SFDVKD. CDR3 sequence: CATSEAPGLAGETNNEQFF.

This clonotype is called medium-sized based on its frequency. This sequence joins TRBV27 and TRBJ2-2; without DNA, the TCRdb call of TRBD1 cannot be checked. This CDR3 has 14 amino acids. The V gene's germline CDR1 is MNHEY and CDR2 SMNVEV (reference sequence). The CDR3: CASTLTGANGELFF.

Its frequency marks this clonotype as medium-sized. This chain connects TRBV7-8 to TRBJ2-7; TCRdb's D gene call, TRBD1, goes unchecked for lack of DNA. The CDR3 runs to 14 residues. Germline V gene data show CDR1 as SGHVS and CDR2 as FQNEAQ. The chain's CDR3 is CASSQGSLEYEQYF.

The rearrangement links TRBV7-2 to TRBJ2-7. The CDR3 covers 14 residues. Germline CDR1 and CDR2: SGHTA and FQGNSA. The CDR3 sequence: CASNLEAKPYEQYF. The full variable domain, with the rest looked up from reference TRBV7-2 and TRBJ2-7, is GAGVSQSPSNKVTEKGKDVELRCDPISGHTALYWYRQSLGQGLEFLIYFQGNSAPDKSGLPSDRFSAERTGGSVSTLTIQRTQQEDSAVYLCASNLEAKPYEQYFGPGTRLTVT.

The chain is built from TRBV2 and TRBJ2-1; lacking DNA, the TRBD2 call made by TCRdb goes unchecked. The CDR3 spans 15 residues. Germline CDR1 reads SNHLY; CDR2 reads FYNNEI. The CDR3 protein is CASRTGTSGTHEQFF. Drawing the rest from reference TRBV2 and TRBJ2-1, the complete variable domain is EPEVTQTPSHQVTQMGQEVILRCVPISNHLYFYWYRQILGQKVEFLVSFYNNEISEKSEIFDDQFSVERPDGSNFTLKIRSTKLEDSAMYFCASRTGTSGTHEQFFGPGTRLTVL.

V and J are TRBV18 and TRBJ2-3; TCRdb selects TRBD1, and the lack of DNA leaves this call unchecked. The CDR3 loop spans 15 amino acids. CDR1 is KGHSH, CDR2 LQKENI, per germline. CDR3 residues: CASSTTGQSTDTQYF.

V is TRBV3-1 and J is TRBJ1-1; TCRdb's assignment of TRBD1 cannot be checked, as there is no DNA. Germline V gene sequence: CDR1 LGHDT, CDR2 YNNKEL (reference sequence). The CDR3 has 17 amino acids. The CDR3 sequence: CASTRGTGAVMNTEAFF.

This clonotype is identified as medium-sized from frequency. CDR3 region: CSVVVAGAYEQYF. The rearrangement uses TRBV29-1 and TRBJ2-7; the TRBD2 assignment by TCRdb is unverifiable without DNA. CDR1 and CDR2 from the germline V gene are SQVTM and ANQGSEA. This CDR3 is 13 amino acids long.

This clonotype registers medium-sized (0.01 to 0.1%) by frequency. V usage is TRBV28 and J usage is TRBJ2-7; checking the TCRdb D call of TRBD1 is not possible without DNA. The CDR3 extends over 14 amino acids. The germline CDR1 and CDR2 sequences are MDHEN and SYDVKM. CDR3 region: CASSWDRTSYEQYF.

According to its frequency, this clonotype is medium-sized. V gene TRBV11-2 combines with J gene TRBJ1-1. This CDR3 contains 14 residues. Germline V CDR1 and CDR2: SGHAT, FQNNGV. The CDR3 loop reads CASSHAPIKVEAFF.

The CDR3 loop reads CASSQDRYEQYF. The chain is built from TRBV3-1 and TRBJ2-7. The germline V gene has CDR1 LGHDT and CDR2 YNNKEL (reference sequence). This CDR3 has 12 residues.

The chain recombines TRBV29-1 with TRBJ2-2; TCRdb's assignment of TRBD2 cannot be checked, as there is no DNA. This CDR3 region has 16 residues. Germline loops: CDR1 SQVTM, CDR2 ANQGSEA. The CDR3 protein is CSVLVTSGRAKGELFF.

The rearrangement uses TRBV5-8 and TRBJ2-7. The germline V gene encodes CDR1 SGHTS and CDR2 YDEGEE. This CDR3 comprises 13 residues. The CDR3 protein is CASSLSRAYEQYF.

The rearrangement uses TRBV19 and TRBJ2-1; TCRdb names TRBD2, which stays unverified in the absence of DNA. CDR1 is LNHDA and CDR2 is SQIVND in the germline V gene (reference sequence). This CDR3 comprises 15 residues. CDR3 loop: CASSITSGAYNEQFF.

By frequency, this clonotype registers medium-sized (0.01 to 0.1%). V usage is TRBV7-8 and J usage is TRBJ2-1; there is no DNA to check the TCRdb D call of TRBD2. The CDR3 sequence is 16 residues long. The germline V gene encodes CDR1 SGHVS and CDR2 FQNEAQ. CDR3 loop: CASSSDPRGLQNEQFF.